This T cell receptor (beta chain) stems from a study of identical twins. MiXCR, applied by TCRdb to the 5' RACE reads, yields one record per CDR3 protein. The table has a few hundred thousand distinct CDR3 sequences, 24% seen once; the top ten hold around 3%. This CDR3 comprises 15 residues. Germline V lookup: CDR1 SEHNR, CDR2 FQNEAQ (reference sequence). V gave up 2 bases and J gave up 3 bases, with 13 bases separating them. This clonotype was seen at least ten times. In addition, the sample was reused for a study of T cells expressing NK-cell markers.

The gene calls are TRBV7-9 and TRBJ1-1, with D maybe TRBD1 (5 bases). The sequencing sample was made of CD4+ T cells sorted from blood. This receptor was identified in a young woman in good health. Here the CDR3 DNA reads TGTGCCAGCAGCTTAATGAGTTCGGGGGACACTGAAGCTTTCTTT. Translating gives CASSLMSSGDTEAFF.